Following are 20 T cell receptor beta chains from one sample sequenced in a study of T cell changes during pregnancy in multiple sclerosis. Clones were read by immunoSEQ multiplex PCR, and TCRdb kept only the in-frame ones, dropping some. Among more than 25,000 clones, about nine tenths were seen once, and the ten largest hold approximately 3.9%. This material consisted of CD8+ T cells from peripheral blood mononuclear cells, taken in the second trimester of pregnancy. The receptors stem from a female donor in good health, enrolled as a control in a pregnancy study.

The gene calls are TRBV9 and TRBJ2-3, with D possibly being TRBD1 (5 bases). CDR1 is SGDLS and CDR2 is YYNGEE in the germline V gene. This CDR3 has 14 amino acids. V was pared by 3 bases and J by 6 bases, with 14 bases between. CDR3 coding DNA: TGTGCCAGCAGCGAGGACACTGGCCTGGATACGCAGTATTTT. Translated: CASSEDTGLDTQYF.

The chain couples TRBV19 to TRBJ1-2; tentatively, D is TRBD1 (6 bases). CDR3 length equals 14 residues. Trimming stripped 3 bases from V and 6 bases from J, with 14 bases between. Germline CDR1 and CDR2: LNHDA and SQIVND (reference sequence). CDR3 sequence: CASSMSTGGHGYTF. CDR3 coding DNA: TGTGCCAGTAGTATGTCAACGGGGGGCCATGGCTACACCTTC.

V gene TRBV18 combines with J gene TRBJ2-7, with 7 bases fitting TRBD1. CDR3 length: 14 amino acids. Trimming took 3 bases from V and 6 from J; bases not matched to a gene: 8. In germline, CDR1 is KGHSH, CDR2 LQKENI. The CDR3 loop reads CASSPRTGEVEQYF. CDR3 DNA: TGTGCCAGCTCACCCCGAACAGGGGAAGTCGAGCAGTACTTC.

The chain joins TRBV6-6 to TRBJ1-1; D possibly corresponds to TRBD1 (6 bases). The germline V gene has CDR1 MNHNY and CDR2 SVGAGI (reference sequence). The germline V and J ends were trimmed by 10 bases and 2 bases, with 11 bases remaining between them. The CDR3 runs to 12 residues. The CDR3 reads CAIQGFNTEAFF. DNA of the CDR3: TGTGCCATCCAGGGGTTCAACACTGAAGCTTTCTTT.

The chain has TRBV19 and TRBJ2-2; no definite D call. Germline CDR1 and CDR2: LNHDA and SQIVND (reference sequence). Trimming stripped 3 bases from V and 8 bases from J, with 7 bases between. This CDR3 has 12 amino acids. As DNA, the CDR3 is TGTGCCAGTAGTATTTTCAGTGGGGAGCTGTTTTTT. Encoded protein: CASSIFSGELFF. Supplemented by reference TRBV19 and TRBJ2-2, the full variable domain reads DGGITQSPKYLFRKEGQNVTLSCEQNLNHDAMYWYRQDPGQGLRLIYYSQIVNDFQKGDIAEGYSVSREKKESFPLTVTSAQKNPTAFYLCASSIFSGELFFGEGSRLTVL.

This clone has more than one count but fewer than ten. V is TRBV16 and J is TRBJ1-1; maybe TRBD1 (6 bases). V lost 0 bases, J lost 5 bases, and 13 bases lay in between. The germline V gene encodes CDR1 KGHSY and CDR2 FQNENV. The CDR3 loop spans 15 amino acids. CDR3 in DNA: TGTGCCAGCAGCCAATCGACAGGCCAGAAAACTGAAGCTTTCTTT. Translation gives CASSQSTGQKTEAFF.

This clone was seen once. The V gene is TRBV7-9, the J gene TRBJ1-1; TRBD1 is a possible D gene (6 bases). Trimming left V 5 bases short and J 4 bases short, with 8 bases between. There are 12 residues in the CDR3. Per the germline V gene, CDR1 is SEHNR and CDR2 is FQNEAQ (reference sequence). The CDR3 reads CASSAGVTEAFF. Here the CDR3 DNA reads TGTGCCAGCAGCGCAGGGGTCACTGAAGCTTTCTTT. The whole variable domain, filled in from reference TRBV7-9 and TRBJ1-1, reads DTGVSQNPRHKITKRGQNVTFRCDPISEHNRLYWYRQTLGQGPEFLTYFQNEAQLEKSRLLSDRFSAERPKGSFSTLEIQRTEQGDSAMYLCASSAGVTEAFFGQGTRLTVV.

The V and J genes are TRBV5-8 and TRBJ2-1; 8 nucleotides align to TRBD1. The CDR3 runs to 15 residues. With 2 bases clipped from V and 1 base from J, the junction kept 2 bases outside the gene matches. Per the germline V gene, CDR1 is SGHTS and CDR2 is YDEGEE. DNA for the CDR3: TGTGCCAGCAGCTTTACAGGGGGGTCCTACAATGAGCAGTTCTTC. Translated, it gives CASSFTGGSYNEQFF.

V and J are TRBV6-5 and TRBJ1-6; weak D call: TRBD1 (6 bases). V gave up 4 bases and J gave up 12 bases, with 7 bases separating them. This CDR3 comprises 11 residues. Germline loops: CDR1 MNHEY, CDR2 SVGAGI. CDR3 sequence: CASSWGQPLHF. The CDR3 nucleotides read TGTGCCAGCAGTTGGGGACAACCCCTCCACTTT.

The V call is TRBV4-2, the J call TRBJ1-4; D perhaps matches TRBD1 (6 bases). Per germline, CDR1 LGHNA and CDR2 YNFKEQ. The germline V and J ends were trimmed by 0 bases and 3 bases, with 11 bases remaining between them. This CDR3 is 16 amino acids long. The CDR3 sequence is CASSQEGGAPNEKLFF. CDR3 DNA: TGTGCCAGCAGCCAAGAAGGGGGGGCACCTAATGAAAAACTGTTTTTT.

This clone was counted a single time. A much bigger clone sits one base away, suggesting this may be a read error. This sample includes further DNA sequences coding for the same CDR3. The chain has TRBV30 and TRBJ2-7, with D maybe TRBD1 (6 bases). V dropped 3 bases and J dropped 1 base, with 16 bases sitting between them. The germline CDR1 and CDR2 sequences are GTSNPN and SVGIG (reference sequence). The CDR3 covers 15 residues. CDR3 residues: CAWRGTTGTSYEQYF. CDR3 in DNA: TGTGCCTGGAGGGGGACGACGGGGACATCCTACGAGCAGTACTTC.

The rearrangement uses TRBV30 and TRBJ1-1; 8 nucleotides line up with TRBD1. The germline gives CDR1 GTSNPN, CDR2 SVGIG (reference sequence). CDR3 length: 16 amino acids. V was clipped by 2 bases and J by 2 bases; unmatched bases: 10. The CDR3, as DNA: TGTGCCTGGAGTCCCCCGGCGGGACAGGCCAACACTGAAGCTTTCTTT. Residues: CAWSPPAGQANTEAFF.

The rearrangement joins TRBV6-5 to TRBJ1-3; no clear D gene. Deletions cut 4 bases from V and 2 bases from J, with 12 bases between. The germline V gene has CDR1 MNHEY and CDR2 SVGAGI. This CDR3 region has 15 residues. As DNA, the CDR3 is TGTGCCAGCAGTTCGAGTGTCGCCCCTGGAAACACCATATATTTT. It specifies CASSSSVAPGNTIYF.

V and J are TRBV6-5 and TRBJ2-3, with TRBD2 matching 8 bases. The CDR3 is 15 amino acids. V lost 0 bases to trimming and J lost 8 bases; unmatched junction nucleotides: 7. The germline gives CDR1 MNHEY, CDR2 SVGAGI. The CDR3 sequence: CASSYSDTGGFTQYF. The CDR3 DNA is TGTGCCAGCAGTTACTCCGACACGGGGGGGTTTACGCAGTATTTT.

The chain joins TRBV11-2 to TRBJ2-7; TRBD1 matches at 12 bases. V was clipped by 4 bases and J by 4 bases; unmatched bases: 2. The CDR3 covers 14 residues. Looked up from germline, CDR1 is SGHAT and CDR2 is FQNNGV. The chain's CDR3 is CASSWDRGHYEQYF. In DNA, the CDR3 is TGTGCCAGCAGCTGGGACAGGGGGCATTACGAGCAGTACTTC.

This chain connects TRBV21-1 to TRBJ1-4; the DNA was not compared with TRBD1, the D call given in the table. TRBV21-1 is a documented pseudogene. This CDR3 has 17 residues. The CDR3 protein is CASSKALRTGNNEKLFF. The CDR3 nucleotides read TGTGCCAGCAGCAAAGCGCTGAGGACAGGGAATAATGAAAAACTGTTTTTT.

This chain uses TRBV9 with TRBJ2-7, with D tentatively TRBD1 (5 bases). Germline assignment: CDR1 SGDLS and CDR2 YYNGEE. The V end lost 4 bases, the J end lost 7 bases, and 21 bases lay between the germline ends. This CDR3 is built from 15 residues. DNA of the CDR3: TGTGCCAGCAGCCCCCGACCAGGGCCCTCAGGGGAGCAGTACTTC. This encodes CASSPRPGPSGEQYF.

The count of this clone is one. The chain uses TRBV5-1 and TRBJ2-1; 10 bases line up with TRBD2. V shed 0 bases and J 0 bases; nucleotides not matched to a gene: 3. The germline CDR1 and CDR2 sequences are SGHRS and YFSETQ. This CDR3 region has 17 residues. DNA for the CDR3: TGCGCCAGCAGCTTGGTCGAGCGGGGGGGCTCCTACAATGAGCAGTTCTTC. Residues: CASSLVERGGSYNEQFF.

This chain connects TRBV19 to TRBJ2-3; TRBD1 might be the D (6 bases). The CDR3 loop spans 14 amino acids. V was clipped by 10 bases and J by 2 bases, with 16 bases between them. From germline, CDR1 is LNHDA and CDR2 SQIVND (reference sequence). This CDR3 is CATTDRHSTDTQYF. The CDR3 DNA reads TGTGCCACGACAGACAGGCACTCCACAGATACGCAGTATTTT. The full variable domain, its missing parts supplied by reference TRBV19 and TRBJ2-3, is DGGITQSPKYLFRKEGQNVTLSCEQNLNHDAMYWYRQDPGQGLRLIYYSQIVNDFQKGDIAEGYSVSREKKESFPLTVTSAQKNPTAFYLCATTDRHSTDTQYFGPGTRLTVL.

V gene TRBV5-1 combines with J gene TRBJ2-3; no reliable D call. Trimming removed 4 bases from V and 1 base from J, with 13 bases in between. Germline CDR1 and CDR2: SGHRS and YFSETQ. This CDR3 spans 15 amino acids. CDR3 DNA sequence: TGCGCCAGCAGCCCCGAACCGGTTGGCACAGATACGCAGTATTTT. Translating gives CASSPEPVGTDTQYF.